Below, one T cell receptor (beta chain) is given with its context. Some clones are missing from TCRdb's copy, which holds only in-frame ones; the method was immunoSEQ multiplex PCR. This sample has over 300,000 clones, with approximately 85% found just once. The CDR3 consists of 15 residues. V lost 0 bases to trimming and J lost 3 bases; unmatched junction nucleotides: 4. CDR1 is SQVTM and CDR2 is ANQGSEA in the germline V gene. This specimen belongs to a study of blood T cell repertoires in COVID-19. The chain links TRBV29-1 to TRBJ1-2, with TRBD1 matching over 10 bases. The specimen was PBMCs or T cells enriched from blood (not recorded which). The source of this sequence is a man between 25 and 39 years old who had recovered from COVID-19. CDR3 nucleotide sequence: TGCAGCGTTGAAGACCGGGACAGGGGAGACTATGGCTACACCTTC. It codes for CSVEDRDRGDYGYTF.